Listed below are T cell receptor beta chains from one sample, sequenced in a study of vaccination and CD4 T cells after COVID-19. TCRdb re-derived calls from the PCR reads in MiXCR, one entry per CDR3 protein. Of some 12,000 distinct CDR3 sequences in the sample, about 53% were seen once. No cognate antigen is known for these TCRs. The sample taken for sequencing was CD4+ T cells from blood, cultured in vitro. These receptors were collected from a human donor who had recovered from COVID-19. Both conserved end residues are part of each CDR3. The order of the fields is V gene, clone size, D gene, J gene, CDR3 DNA, CDR3 protein. The D gene is left open where the match is weak. Only part of the rows carry a size: once, few, many, or a class if the clone is expanded.

v_gene: TRBV30; abundance: NA; d_gene: NA; j_gene: TRBJ1-1; CDR3nt: TGTGCCTGGAGTATCGGGGGAAACATGAACACTGAAGCTTTCTTT; CDR3aa: CAWSIGGNMNTEAFF
v_gene: TRBV27; abundance: NA; d_gene: NA; j_gene: TRBJ1-2; CDR3nt: TGTGCCAGCAGTTTAAATGCGGGGCGCGGCTATGGCTACACCTTC; CDR3aa: CASSLNAGRGYGYTF
v_gene: TRBV6-5; abundance: NA; d_gene: TRBD1; j_gene: TRBJ1-3; CDR3nt: TGTGCCAGCAGTTTAGGGGGCGAAGGAAACACCATATATTTT; CDR3aa: CASSLGGEGNTIYF
v_gene: TRBV15; abundance: NA; d_gene: TRBD2; j_gene: TRBJ2-1; CDR3nt: TGTGCCACCAGTCTGGGACTAGCGGGAGGAGAGGAGCAGTTCTTC; CDR3aa: CATSLGLAGGEEQFF
v_gene: TRBV29-1; abundance: few; d_gene: NA; j_gene: TRBJ2-5; CDR3nt: TGCAGCGTGGGGCCCCGGGAGACCCAGTACTTC; CDR3aa: CSVGPRETQYF
v_gene: TRBV20-1; abundance: few; d_gene: TRBD1; j_gene: TRBJ1-2; CDR3nt: TGCAGTGCTAACCACCGGGACAGGGCTAACTATGGCTACACCTTC; CDR3aa: CSANHRDRANYGYTF
v_gene: TRBV27; abundance: few; d_gene: TRBD1; j_gene: TRBJ1-2; CDR3nt: TGTGCCAGCAGTCGGCCCCCAGGGGGTAACTATGGCTACACCTTC; CDR3aa: CASSRPPGGNYGYTF
v_gene: TRBV6-2/TRBV6-3; abundance: NA; d_gene: TRBD2; j_gene: TRBJ2-1; CDR3nt: TGTGCCAGCAGTTACCCCTACCTAGCGGGGCGGGGGGATGAGCAGTTCTTC; CDR3aa: CASSYPYLAGRGDEQFF
v_gene: TRBV7-2; abundance: NA; d_gene: NA; j_gene: TRBJ2-3; CDR3nt: TGTGCCAGCAGCAATGACTGGGATACGCAGTATTTT; CDR3aa: CASSNDWDTQYF
v_gene: TRBV2; abundance: NA; d_gene: TRBD2; j_gene: TRBJ2-3; CDR3nt: TGTGCCAGCAGTTACAGGACTAGCGGGAGCGGAGATACGCAGTATTTT; CDR3aa: CASSYRTSGSGDTQYF
v_gene: TRBV20-1; abundance: NA; d_gene: NA; j_gene: TRBJ2-7; CDR3nt: TGCAGTGCTAGTTCAGGGGCATACGAGCAGTACTTC; CDR3aa: CSASSGAYEQYF
v_gene: TRBV15; abundance: NA; d_gene: NA; j_gene: TRBJ2-1; CDR3nt: TGTGCCACCAGCAACCGGGACCGAAACTCCAATGAGCAGTTCTTC; CDR3aa: CATSNRDRNSNEQFF
v_gene: TRBV18; abundance: NA; d_gene: TRBD2; j_gene: TRBJ2-7; CDR3nt: TGTGCCAGCTCACCGGCGGGAGGGCCCCACGAGCAGTACTTC; CDR3aa: CASSPAGGPHEQYF
v_gene: TRBV7-9; abundance: few; d_gene: NA; j_gene: TRBJ1-2; CDR3nt: TGTGCCAGCAGCTTCATGCTAAACTATGGCTACACCTTC; CDR3aa: CASSFMLNYGYTF
v_gene: TRBV20-1; abundance: NA; d_gene: NA; j_gene: TRBJ1-5; CDR3nt: TGCAGTGCCATTAAAGGGTCGGATAGCAATCAGCCCCAGCATTTT; CDR3aa: CSAIKGSDSNQPQHF
v_gene: TRBV5-1; abundance: NA; d_gene: NA; j_gene: TRBJ2-5; CDR3nt: TGCGCCAGCAGCTTGGTCCTGGCAGGCCAAGAGACCCAGTACTTC; CDR3aa: CASSLVLAGQETQYF
v_gene: TRBV6-4; abundance: NA; d_gene: NA; j_gene: TRBJ2-1; CDR3nt: TGTGCCAGCAGTGAAGGGCAGGAAAACAATGAGCAGTTCTTC; CDR3aa: CASSEGQENNEQFF
v_gene: TRBV28; abundance: NA; d_gene: NA; j_gene: TRBJ1-5; CDR3nt: TGTGCCGGAGGAAAAATCAATCAGCCCCAGCATTTT; CDR3aa: CAGGKINQPQHF
v_gene: TRBV6-4; abundance: NA; d_gene: NA; j_gene: TRBJ2-6; CDR3nt: TGTGCCAGCAGTGACGGCTGGGGCAGTGATGGGGCCAACGTCCTGACTTTC; CDR3aa: CASSDGWGSDGANVLTF
v_gene: TRBV20-1; abundance: NA; d_gene: TRBD1; j_gene: TRBJ1-2; CDR3nt: TGCAGTGCTAGAGAATCAGGACAGGGGGTGAAAGGCTACACCTTC; CDR3aa: CSARESGQGVKGYTF
v_gene: TRBV7-9; abundance: NA; d_gene: TRBD1; j_gene: TRBJ1-1; CDR3nt: TGTGCCAGCAGCCCCCAGGGGGGGAAGTCGGTGAACACTGAAGCTTTCTTT; CDR3aa: CASSPQGGKSVNTEAFF
v_gene: TRBV28; abundance: NA; d_gene: NA; j_gene: TRBJ1-2; CDR3nt: TGTGCCAGCAGTTTAAGGGATTCTTACGGCTACACCTTC; CDR3aa: CASSLRDSYGYTF
v_gene: TRBV18; abundance: NA; d_gene: NA; j_gene: TRBJ2-2; CDR3nt: TGTGCCAGCTCACCACGGGGGGCGAACACCGGGGAGCTGTTTTTT; CDR3aa: CASSPRGANTGELFF
v_gene: TRBV6-2/TRBV6-3; abundance: NA; d_gene: TRBD2; j_gene: TRBJ2-3; CDR3nt: TGTGCCAGCAGACTAGCGGGAGGGCACACAGATACGCAGTATTTT; CDR3aa: CASRLAGGHTDTQYF
v_gene: TRBV19; abundance: NA; d_gene: NA; j_gene: TRBJ2-3; CDR3nt: TGTGCCAGTAGTATCGTCGGCCCGGGGCCAGATACGCAGTATTTT; CDR3aa: CASSIVGPGPDTQYF
v_gene: TRBV5-4; abundance: NA; d_gene: NA; j_gene: TRBJ2-3; CDR3nt: TGTGCCAGCAGCTCCCGCGCCCCGGGGGGCACAGATACGCAGTATTTT; CDR3aa: CASSSRAPGGTDTQYF
v_gene: TRBV7-3; abundance: NA; d_gene: NA; j_gene: TRBJ1-1; CDR3nt: TGTGCCAGCAGCTTAAGCCGGAACACTGAAGCTTTCTTT; CDR3aa: CASSLSRNTEAFF
v_gene: TRBV20-1; abundance: NA; d_gene: NA; j_gene: TRBJ2-6; CDR3nt: TGCAGTGCTAACAGCTTGACCTCCGGGGCCAACGTCCTGACTTTC; CDR3aa: CSANSLTSGANVLTF
v_gene: TRBV6-2/TRBV6-3; abundance: NA; d_gene: TRBD1; j_gene: TRBJ2-3; CDR3nt: TGTGCCAGCAGTGACAGGGGGCGAGATACGCAGTATTTT; CDR3aa: CASSDRGRDTQYF
v_gene: TRBV19; abundance: few; d_gene: NA; j_gene: TRBJ2-2; CDR3nt: TGTGCCAGTAGTCCGCAGGGCGGGGAGCTGTTTTTT; CDR3aa: CASSPQGGELFF
v_gene: TRBV12-3/TRBV12-4; abundance: few; d_gene: TRBD2; j_gene: TRBJ2-5; CDR3nt: TGTGCCAGCAGTTTAAACCGGGGGGGGCAAGAGACCCAGTACTTC; CDR3aa: CASSLNRGGQETQYF
v_gene: TRBV7-9; abundance: large; d_gene: TRBD2; j_gene: TRBJ2-3; CDR3nt: TGTGCCAGCAGCCGAGGTACTAGCGAACTTGGGGGCACAGATACGCAGTATTTT; CDR3aa: CASSRGTSELGGTDTQYF
v_gene: TRBV25-1; abundance: NA; d_gene: TRBD1; j_gene: TRBJ1-5; CDR3nt: TGTGCCAGCAGTGAATGTTTCCTCCGGGACAGGGGGATGATAGGCAATCAGCCCCAGCATTTT; CDR3aa: CASSECFLRDRGMIGNQPQHF
v_gene: TRBV7-2; abundance: NA; d_gene: TRBD2; j_gene: TRBJ2-1; CDR3nt: TGTGCCAGCAGCTCTTGGACTAGCGGGAACAATGAGCAGTTCTTC; CDR3aa: CASSSWTSGNNEQFF
v_gene: TRBV5-4; abundance: once; d_gene: TRBD2; j_gene: TRBJ2-1; CDR3nt: TGTGCCAGCAGCCGGACTAGCGCTTCGACTTACAATGAGCAGTTCTTC; CDR3aa: CASSRTSASTYNEQFF
v_gene: TRBV28; abundance: few; d_gene: NA; j_gene: TRBJ1-2; CDR3nt: TGTGCCAGCAGAAATCGACCGGGAGCAGAGCCGGAAAACTATGGCTACACCTTC; CDR3aa: CASRNRPGAEPENYGYTF
v_gene: TRBV18; abundance: NA; d_gene: TRBD2; j_gene: TRBJ2-3; CDR3nt: TGTGCCAGCTCACGGACCATAGGCGGGAGCGGCGCAGATACGCAGTATTTT; CDR3aa: CASSRTIGGSGADTQYF
v_gene: TRBV12-3/TRBV12-4; abundance: few; d_gene: NA; j_gene: TRBJ1-6; CDR3nt: TGTGCCAGCAGTCCCAGAGGCGAGGAAGGAAATTCACCCCTCCACTTT; CDR3aa: CASSPRGEEGNSPLHF
v_gene: TRBV21-1; abundance: once; d_gene: NA; j_gene: TRBJ1-2; CDR3nt: TGTGCCAGCAGCAAAAACAGGGGAGGTAGGCGCGGCTACACCTTC; CDR3aa: CASSKNRGGRRGYTF
v_gene: TRBV20-1; abundance: few; d_gene: TRBD1; j_gene: TRBJ1-5; CDR3nt: TGCAGTGCTAGTGTTTTCTGGCAGGGGGCATTGGGAGCCCAGCATTTT; CDR3aa: CSASVFWQGALGAQHF
v_gene: TRBV7-9; abundance: NA; d_gene: NA; j_gene: TRBJ1-4; CDR3nt: TGTGCCAGCAGCCGGACCGGGACTGATGAAAAACTGTTTTTT; CDR3aa: CASSRTGTDEKLFF
v_gene: TRBV19; abundance: NA; d_gene: NA; j_gene: TRBJ1-1; CDR3nt: TGTGCCAGTACCCAAAATGGACAGCCCCCCATGAACACTGAAGCTTTCTTT; CDR3aa: CASTQNGQPPMNTEAFF
v_gene: TRBV2; abundance: NA; d_gene: NA; j_gene: TRBJ2-2; CDR3nt: TGTGCCAGCAGTGTAGAGTCGTCCGGGGAGCTGTTTTTT; CDR3aa: CASSVESSGELFF
v_gene: TRBV20-1; abundance: NA; d_gene: NA; j_gene: TRBJ1-1; CDR3nt: TGCAGTGCTAGAGGGGGGAACGTTGAAGCTTTCTTT; CDR3aa: CSARGGNVEAFF
v_gene: TRBV7-9; abundance: once; d_gene: NA; j_gene: TRBJ1-4; CDR3nt: TGTGCCAGCAGCCCGCTCTTGGGGGAAAAACTGTTTTTT; CDR3aa: CASSPLLGEKLFF